The sequence of this T cell receptor beta chain was determined in a study of metastatic and nonmetastatic thyroid tumors. Overall study context: For malignant and benign thyroid patients, tumor or nodule tissue and blood were the sources whose repertoires were compared.

This clone has at least ten counts. Under the authors' procedure: The study took CDR3 differences across clinicopathological groups and made a distant-metastasis classifier for papillary thyroid cancer from them. TCRdb re-called the PCR reads through MiXCR. In this record, the V and J calls reflect TCRdb's handling and not the investigators' own analysis. The sample records around 30,000 clones, about a tenth being singletons. Trimming cost V 4 bases and J 6 bases, with 9 bases left between them. Germline CDR1 LNHDA, CDR2 SQIVND (reference sequence). There are 12 residues in the CDR3. Thyroid surgery had not been preceded by any treatment in any patient.

V and J are TRBV19 and TRBJ1-1; D not certain. Sequenced material: blood. This receptor was taken from a female donor with papillary thyroid cancer or a benign thyroid nodule (not recorded which). Some clones in this sample may be carry-over from other donors' samples. CDR3 DNA sequence: TGTGCCAGTAGTACCCGCACAGCTGAAGCTTTCTTT. This translates into CASSTRTAEAFF.